The 10 T cell receptor beta chains listed next were all sequenced from one sample in a study of cytomegalovirus exposure and HLA in healthy donors. PCR used 60 Vbeta primers and 13 Jbeta primers. The repertoire was sequenced with immunoSEQ multiplex PCR; TCRdb's copy has only in-frame clones and lacks some. The sample yields about 110,000 clones, approximately 70% seen once. The source material was PBMCs. The origin of the receptors is a woman aged 30 to 39 in good health and CMV-seronegative.

The rearrangement links TRBV4-3 to TRBJ2-7; TRBD2 might be the D (5 bases). The germline gives CDR1 LGHNA, CDR2 YSLEER. This CDR3 is 16 amino acids long. The V end was cut by 0 bases, the J end by 6 bases, with 18 bases between. This CDR3 reads CASSQDLRGLPREQYF. In nucleotides, the CDR3 is TGCGCCAGCAGCCAAGATCTACGTGGACTGCCTCGCGAGCAGTACTTC.

This chain uses TRBV2 with TRBJ2-7; 7 positions agree with TRBD1. The J segment lost 4 bases and the V segment lost 5 bases, leaving 11 bases of the junction unmatched. Germline V gene lookup returns CDR1 SNHLY and CDR2 FYNNEI. This CDR3 has 15 residues. The CDR3, as DNA: TGTGCCAGCAGTCAGACAGGGAGAAGTGGGTACGAGCAGTACTTC. This translates into CASSQTGRSGYEQYF.

Note on this clone: This specimen includes other DNA sequences encoding the same CDR3. The chain joins TRBV11-2 to TRBJ1-2, with 7 bases aligning to TRBD1. The CDR3 covers 13 residues. Losses at the gene ends were 5 bases for V and 2 bases for J; bases not matched to a gene: 2. Per the germline V gene, CDR1 is SGHAT and CDR2 is FQNNGV. The CDR3 DNA reads as TGTGCCAGCAGCCCGGGACAGAACTATGGCTACACCTTC. Residues: CASSPGQNYGYTF.

The chain recombines TRBV2 with TRBJ2-3, with 12 bases identical to TRBD2. Trimming cost V 8 bases and J 4 bases; bases outside gene matches: 7. There are 15 residues in the CDR3. Germline CDR1 and CDR2: SNHLY and FYNNEI. This CDR3 is CASGDGLAGPDTQYF. CDR3 sequence (DNA): TGTGCCAGCGGGGATGGACTAGCGGGACCAGATACGCAGTATTTT.

This rearrangement joins TRBV5-1 to TRBJ1-1; 9 nucleotides align to TRBD1. The CDR3 spans 15 residues. The germline V gene has CDR1 SGHRS and CDR2 YFSETQ. The ends lost 4 bases at V and 1 base at J; junction bases unmatched: 5. CDR3 protein: CASSRTGATNTEAFF. CDR3 in DNA: TGCGCCAGCAGCAGGACAGGGGCCACGAACACTGAAGCTTTCTTT.

This clone was picked up one time. The gene calls are TRBV6-5 and TRBJ2-7; no clear D gene. Deletions cut 0 bases from V and 3 bases from J, with 9 bases between. The CDR3 consists of 14 residues. Germline values: CDR1 MNHEY, CDR2 SVGAGI. The CDR3 bases are TGTGCCAGCAGTTACTCGGCAGGCATCTACGAGCAGTACTTC. It encodes CASSYSAGIYEQYF.

A few counts support this clone. V usage is TRBV7-9 and J usage is TRBJ1-1; D gene ambiguous. With 5 bases removed from V and 5 bases from J, the gap between germline ends came to 15 bases. The length of the CDR3 is 14 residues. Germline lookup yields CDR1 SEHNR and CDR2 FQNEAQ (reference sequence). The CDR3: CASSARPGGTEAFF. The CDR3 DNA follows: TGTGCCAGCAGCGCTAGACCCGGAGGGACTGAAGCTTTCTTT.

This clone was recorded only once. The rearrangement joins TRBV2 to TRBJ2-5; D gene ambiguous. Between the trimmed V and J ends, which lost 5 bases and 5 bases, there was a span of 15 bases. Germline CDR1 reads SNHLY; CDR2 reads FYNNEI. The CDR3 has 14 residues. CDR3 nucleotides: TGTGCCAGCAGTTACAGTCTACCTTGGGAGACCCAGTACTTC. As protein: CASSYSLPWETQYF.

V is TRBV6-6 and J is TRBJ1-5, with D hard to call. This CDR3 has 12 residues. CDR1 and CDR2 from the germline V gene are MNHNY and SVGAGI (reference sequence). Trimming removed 7 bases from V and 5 bases from J, with 9 bases in between. CDR3 coding DNA: TGTGCCAGCACGGAGGGAGATCAGCCCCAGCATTTT. Translating gives CASTEGDQPQHF.

The chain recombines TRBV30 with TRBJ2-6, with 11 nucleotides matching TRBD1. J was trimmed by 5 bases and V by 2 bases; bases with no gene match: 11. Per germline, CDR1 GTSNPN and CDR2 SVGIG (reference sequence). This CDR3 has 18 residues. CDR3 DNA sequence: TGTGCCTGGAGTATCATGGGACAGGGGGGTAGGAGGGCCAACGTCCTGACTTTC. Residues: CAWSIMGQGGRRANVLTF.